This T cell receptor (beta chain) is drawn from a study of STAT5B mutations in CD4+ large granular lymphocyte leukemia. Study-wide results and caveats: Patient CD4-sorted repertoires looked more clonal than healthy CD4+ repertoires, even without putative leukemic clones. No patients shared main leukemic clonotypes, though roughly 23% appeared at low frequency elsewhere.

This clone was recorded a few times. Its specificity is unknown. Sequencing used immunoSEQ multiplex PCR; TCRdb keeps in-frame clones, though not all of them. The table has 45,000 to 50,000 clones, 65% to 85% seen once. The receptor comes from a human donor in good health. The sample comprised CD4+ T cells from blood buffy coats.

The chain's CDR3 is CASSVETQYF. CDR3 nucleotide sequence: TGTGCCAGCAGTGTAGAGACCCAGTACTTC. This chain connects TRBV2 to TRBJ2-5; no reliable D call. Trimming shortened V by 4 bases and J by 4 bases, and 1 base separated the two germline ends. CDR1 is SNHLY, CDR2 FYNNEI, per germline. The CDR3 spans 10 residues.